A selection of T cell receptor beta chains follows, all from one sample in a study of T cells in Graves' hyperthyroidism and ophthalmopathy. TCRdb reprocessed the multiplex PCR reads with MiXCR, giving one entry per CDR3 protein. Of around 420,000 distinct CDR3 sequences listed, roughly 15% were seen once; the top ten hold 4% to 6.5%. The sequencing sample was made of blood. The source of these receptors is a woman aged 18-30 years with Graves' hyperthyroidism. CDR3s include the opening cysteine and the closing phenylalanine or tryptophan. Clone size, where shown, is once, few, many, or a class for clones that have expanded.

V,J,size,CDR3
TRBV2,TRBJ1-5,-,CASLWGRGQPQHF
TRBV9,TRBJ1-3,-,CASSVDRDGNTIYF
TRBV5-1,TRBJ2-7,many,CAYITGLAELPHYEQYF
TRBV4-2,TRBJ2-5,-,CASSQGLAGESQYF
TRBV5-1,TRBJ2-5,-,CASSYPRSGSRGTQYF
TRBV19,TRBJ2-1,few,CASSIDRGLAVNEQFF
TRBV27,TRBJ2-1,-,CASSSRTSLDEQFF
TRBV28,TRBJ1-1,many,CASSLTGRGKEAFF
TRBV28,TRBJ1-5,many,CASSWGWTTSNQPQHF
TRBV5-4,TRBJ2-7,few,CASSVLPGLPYEQYF
TRBV5-5,TRBJ2-1,few,CASSLVSPAEREVNNEQFF
TRBV12-3/TRBV12-4,TRBJ2-5,many,CASSFGLQETQYF
TRBV6-1,TRBJ2-5,few,CASLSTGDAETQYF
TRBV19,TRBJ1-1,-,CASNWQGLNTEAFF
TRBV10-3,TRBJ2-3,-,CAISGNPTGANTDTQYF
TRBV7-9,TRBJ2-7,-,CASRKPGREGFHEQYF
TRBV20-1,TRBJ2-5,many,CSASAETQYF
TRBV12-3/TRBV12-4,TRBJ1-2,many,CASRPRGGRNYGYTF
TRBV5-1,TRBJ2-5,few,CASSLGVGQETQYF
TRBV7-9,TRBJ1-2,-,CASMRGTNYGYTF
TRBV11-2,TRBJ2-7,many,CASSLESPTGSYEQYF
TRBV20-1,TRBJ1-6,many,CSAKETGQVSPLHF
TRBV7-7,TRBJ2-3,-,CASSSGTGGMDTQYF
TRBV5-1,TRBJ2-7,many,CASSELKQGPKDYEQYF
TRBV20-1,TRBJ2-4,many,CSALTGAKNIQYF
TRBV18,TRBJ1-3,few,CASSNGGSSGNTIYF
TRBV11-2,TRBJ2-2,many,CASSLGQGTNTGELFF
TRBV11-2,TRBJ2-6,many,CASRNYDSGANVLTF
TRBV13,TRBJ1-5,-,CASSVGTENQPQHF
TRBV7-6,TRBJ1-2,-,CASSLEPRLDRGRGYTF
TRBV4-3,TRBJ2-3,many,CASSQGGMPDTQYF
TRBV9,TRBJ2-1,few,CASSEHGGVGYNEQFF
TRBV20-1,TRBJ1-4,-,CSAEGGEGDEKLFF
TRBV20-1,TRBJ2-5,few,CSAKEVSAPATQYF
TRBV5-6,TRBJ2-2,many,CASSLWGTARNTGELFF
TRBV6-5,TRBJ2-3,-,CASSYSAGGTDTQYF
TRBV9,TRBJ1-2,few,CASSVGLDSTGGYTF
TRBV28,TRBJ2-3,-,CASSSPVSGRSGGTDTQYF
TRBV28,TRBJ2-7,many,CASRQRGPSYEQYF
TRBV6-1,TRBJ2-7,many,CATRSGYEQYF
TRBV5-8,TRBJ2-7,many,CASSFGGRDGTHEQYF
TRBV5-5,TRBJ1-1,few,CASSEIREYEAFF
TRBV11-2,TRBJ2-3,many,CASSLGGAYTDTQYF
TRBV20-1,TRBJ2-5,-,CSAGGLAGGTQYF
TRBV29-1,TRBJ2-7,many,CSVDLAGKYEQYF
TRBV7-6,TRBJ2-7,few,CASSLADSPYEQYF
TRBV18,TRBJ2-5,many,CASSPKGWSGQETQYF
TRBV2,TRBJ1-1,-,CASSGFTEAFF
TRBV20-1,TRBJ2-1,many,CSIQGDFYNEQFF
TRBV19,TRBJ2-1,few,CASSGPGTGNVYNEQFF
TRBV20-1,TRBJ1-2,once,CSARETPASGYTF
TRBV7-2,TRBJ2-5,-,CASSWGLAGGPETQYF
TRBV27,TRBJ2-1,many,CASSFDRGGSDNEQFF
TRBV5-6,TRBJ2-5,-,CASSLAGTGEYF
TRBV6-1,TRBJ2-1,once,CASRQGRAHNEQFF